The 3 T cell receptor beta chains presented below share a single source sample, sequenced in a study of spatial heterogeneity in lung cancer. One entry per CDR3 protein results from TCRdb running MiXCR on the 5' RACE reads. The table has fewer than 25,000 distinct CDR3 sequences, roughly 9.7% seen once; the top ten hold about a fifth. Indicated time point: blood at routine non-recurrence follow-up after resection. The material was PBMCs, obtained at follow-up. Receptors originate from a male donor with early-stage non-small cell lung cancer.

In its sample, this clonotype was seen many times. The chain uses TRBV20-1 and TRBJ1-5, with D unresolved. The CDR3 loop spans 14 amino acids. The V end lost 5 bases, the J end lost 3 bases, and 14 bases lay between the germline ends. The germline CDR1 and CDR2 sequences are DFQATT and SNEGSKA (reference sequence). CDR3 amino acids: CSASGREINQPQHF. The CDR3 DNA sequence: TGCAGTGCTTCCGGACGGGAAATCAATCAGCCCCAGCATTTT.

This clonotype has ten or more counts. Germline and junction disagree at one end, which may indicate a read error. V gene TRBV4-3 combines with J gene TRBJ2-7; D is perhaps TRBD2 (6 bases). CDR3 length: 15 residues. In germline, CDR1 is LGHNA, CDR2 YSLEER. The CDR3 reads CASSQGLVSSSEQYF. The CDR3 DNA reads as TGCGCCAGCAGCCAAGGACTAGTTTCCTCCTCCGAGCAGTACTTC.

This clonotype was counted at least ten times. The chain combines TRBV19 with TRBJ1-5; D is uncertain. This CDR3 comprises 13 residues. V lost 6 bases, J lost 2 bases, and 8 bases lay in between. Germline CDR1 reads LNHDA; CDR2 reads SQIVND (reference sequence). The CDR3 is CASRYGGNQPQHF. The CDR3 DNA sequence: TGTGCCAGTAGGTATGGGGGCAATCAGCCCCAGCATTTT.